This record covers a single TCR beta chain. The target antigen is unknown. Profiled with immunoSEQ multiplex PCR; TCRdb holds only in-frame clones, not every one. The table has 34,000 or so clones, approximately 90% seen once. The data were taken from a study of PD-1 blockade in classical Hodgkin lymphoma. Germline CDR1 MRHNA, CDR2 SNTAGT. Losses at the gene ends were 7 bases for V and 2 bases for J; bases not matched to a gene: 13. The CDR3 length is 16 residues. Time point defined: cycle 4 day 1 (C4D1), after less than 7 weeks of nivolumab. After autologous stem cell transplantation all patients relapsed, and prior brentuximab vedotin exposure differed between cohorts. Starting with thawed PBMCs, CD4+ T cells were purified by magnetic negative selection. General observations from the study: The authors excluded patients who started nivolumab under 1 year after ASCT. Whereas CD4+ TCR diversity had risen significantly by C4D1, CD8+ TCR diversity had not. Newly diagnosed patients were said to have less baseline TCR diversity than healthy donors did.

The sample in question was CD4+ T cells from blood, obtained before the fourth cycle of nivolumab. This sequence was found in a human donor with classical Hodgkin lymphoma. The V gene is TRBV6-4, the J gene TRBJ2-5; 7 bases line up with TRBD1. The CDR3 nucleotides are TGTGCCAGCAACTGTCGCGGACAGGCACGGCAAGAGACCCAGTACTTC. Translation: CASNCRGQARQETQYF.